A selection of T cell receptor beta chains follows, all from one sample in a study of blood T cell repertoires in COVID-19. Sequencing used immunoSEQ multiplex PCR; TCRdb keeps in-frame clones, though not all of them. Among approximately 470,000 clones, approximately 83% were seen once, and the ten largest hold more than 3%. Source material: peripheral blood. The source is a human donor in a cohort sampled during active COVID-19. Both conserved end residues are part of each CDR3. The order of the fields is clone size, D gene, V gene, J gene, CDR3 length, CDR3 protein, CDR3 DNA. D genes are given only for firm matches. Size values are once, few and many counts, or a class for expanded clones, and some rows have none.

clone_size: once; d_call: NA; v_call: TRBV19; j_call: TRBJ2-5; cdr3_length: 14; cdr3_aa: CASTKTGRRETQYF; cdr3_nt: TGTGCCAGTACCAAGACAGGCCGGAGAGAGACCCAGTACTTC
clone_size: few; d_call: NA; v_call: TRBV28; j_call: TRBJ1-5; cdr3_length: 13; cdr3_aa: CATLGGFRQPQHF; cdr3_nt: TGTGCCACCCTCGGGGGGTTTCGGCAGCCCCAGCATTTT
clone_size: NA; d_call: TRBD1; v_call: TRBV28; j_call: TRBJ1-5; cdr3_length: 17; cdr3_aa: CASSLPIGTGNNQPQHF; cdr3_nt: TGTGCCAGCAGTTTACCTATCGGGACAGGGAACAATCAGCCCCAGCATTTT
clone_size: NA; d_call: TRBD2; v_call: TRBV5-1; j_call: TRBJ2-3; cdr3_length: 18; cdr3_aa: CASSLAILGTSGTDTQYF; cdr3_nt: TGCGCCAGCAGCTTGGCAATCTTAGGGACTAGCGGGACAGATACGCAGTATTTT
clone_size: NA; d_call: NA; v_call: TRBV7-2; j_call: TRBJ2-7; cdr3_length: 13; cdr3_aa: CASSLVSGNEQYF; cdr3_nt: TGTGCCAGCAGCTTAGTCTCAGGGAACGAGCAGTACTTC
clone_size: NA; d_call: TRBD1; v_call: TRBV18; j_call: TRBJ2-6; cdr3_length: 18; cdr3_aa: CASSPLLSQGAGANVLTF; cdr3_nt: TGTGCCAGCTCACCGCTCCTGTCACAGGGGGCTGGGGCCAACGTCCTGACTTTC
clone_size: NA; d_call: TRBD1; v_call: TRBV7-2; j_call: TRBJ2-3; cdr3_length: 18; cdr3_aa: CASSLAVWGQTNGDTQYF; cdr3_nt: TGTGCCAGCAGCTTAGCCGTTTGGGGACAGACGAACGGAGATACGCAGTATTTT
clone_size: few; d_call: TRBD2; v_call: TRBV7-9; j_call: TRBJ2-3; cdr3_length: 17; cdr3_aa: CASSWASGPVSADTQYF; cdr3_nt: TGTGCCAGCAGCTGGGCTAGCGGGCCCGTTAGCGCAGATACGCAGTATTTT
clone_size: NA; d_call: TRBD1; v_call: TRBV4-2; j_call: TRBJ1-2; cdr3_length: 15; cdr3_aa: CASSQERGRYYGYTF; cdr3_nt: TGTGCCAGCAGCCAAGAGAGGGGGCGGTACTATGGCTACACCTTC
clone_size: NA; d_call: NA; v_call: TRBV2; j_call: TRBJ2-5; cdr3_length: 15; cdr3_aa: CASSAFGGKQETQYF; cdr3_nt: TGTGCCAGCAGCGCCTTTGGGGGGAAGCAAGAGACCCAGTACTTC
clone_size: NA; d_call: NA; v_call: TRBV12-3/TRBV12-4; j_call: TRBJ1-1; cdr3_length: 13; cdr3_aa: CASSLVTQIEAFF; cdr3_nt: TGTGCCAGCAGTTTAGTTACCCAGATTGAAGCTTTCTTT
clone_size: NA; d_call: NA; v_call: TRBV19; j_call: TRBJ1-6; cdr3_length: 13; cdr3_aa: CASSTGPNSPLHF; cdr3_nt: TGTGCCAGTTCGACAGGACCTAATTCACCCCTCCACTTT
clone_size: NA; d_call: NA; v_call: TRBV10-3; j_call: TRBJ1-5; cdr3_length: 16; cdr3_aa: CAISESRVSSNQPQHF; cdr3_nt: TGTGCCATCAGTGAGTCGAGAGTTAGTAGCAATCAGCCCCAGCATTTT
clone_size: NA; d_call: TRBD2; v_call: TRBV9; j_call: TRBJ2-1; cdr3_length: 15; cdr3_aa: CASSPRTSGSGEQFF; cdr3_nt: TGTGCCAGCAGCCCGCGGACTAGCGGGAGTGGTGAGCAGTTCTTC
clone_size: NA; d_call: NA; v_call: TRBV4-3; j_call: TRBJ1-1; cdr3_length: 14; cdr3_aa: CASSQYDRDTEAFF; cdr3_nt: TGCGCCAGCAGCCAGTACGACCGGGACACTGAAGCTTTCTTT
clone_size: NA; d_call: NA; v_call: TRBV5-6; j_call: TRBJ1-2; cdr3_length: 15; cdr3_aa: CASSSEDLGSRGYTF; cdr3_nt: TGTGCCAGCAGCTCCGAGGACTTAGGATCGCGTGGCTACACCTTC
clone_size: NA; d_call: TRBD1; v_call: TRBV10-1; j_call: TRBJ1-5; cdr3_length: 18; cdr3_aa: CASTTAETGVYSNQPQHF; cdr3_nt: TGCGCCAGCACCACCGCGGAGACAGGGGTCTATAGCAATCAGCCCCAGCATTTT
clone_size: once; d_call: TRBD2; v_call: TRBV25-1; j_call: TRBJ2-1; cdr3_length: 14; cdr3_aa: CASSTSGSVDEQFF; cdr3_nt: TGTGCCAGCTCAACTAGCGGGAGTGTTGATGAGCAGTTCTTC
clone_size: NA; d_call: NA; v_call: TRBV11-2; j_call: TRBJ2-3; cdr3_length: 19; cdr3_aa: CASSQRTIVVIQGTDTQYF; cdr3_nt: TGTGCCAGCAGCCAACGGACCATCGTGGTTATTCAGGGTACAGATACGCAGTATTTT
clone_size: NA; d_call: TRBD1; v_call: TRBV5-1; j_call: TRBJ1-3; cdr3_length: 14; cdr3_aa: CASSLRDSGNTIYF; cdr3_nt: TGCGCCAGCAGCTTGAGGGACAGCGGAAACACCATATATTTT
clone_size: NA; d_call: NA; v_call: TRBV6-2/TRBV6-3; j_call: TRBJ2-7; cdr3_length: 16; cdr3_aa: CASSYEKGLLSYEQYF; cdr3_nt: TGTGCCAGCAGTTACGAAAAGGGGCTACTATCCTACGAGCAGTACTTC
clone_size: NA; d_call: TRBD1; v_call: TRBV11-3; j_call: TRBJ2-3; cdr3_length: 19; cdr3_aa: CASSPSLATGTGVRYAPYF; cdr3_nt: TGTGCCAGCAGCCCATCGCTGGCCACCGGGACAGGGGTAAGATACGCACCTTATTTT
clone_size: NA; d_call: TRBD2; v_call: TRBV10-2; j_call: TRBJ2-7; cdr3_length: 15; cdr3_aa: CASSELGLAGGERYF; cdr3_nt: TGCGCCAGCAGTGAATTAGGACTAGCGGGAGGGGAGAGGTACTTC
clone_size: few; d_call: TRBD2; v_call: TRBV3-1/TRBV3-2; j_call: TRBJ2-1; cdr3_length: 15; cdr3_aa: CASSQGDTSGRVEFF; cdr3_nt: TGTGCCAGCAGCCAAGGTGATACTAGCGGGAGGGTTGAGTTCTTC
clone_size: NA; d_call: TRBD2; v_call: TRBV19; j_call: TRBJ2-1; cdr3_length: 16; cdr3_aa: CASSMTSGEVYNEQFF; cdr3_nt: TGTGCCAGTAGTATGACTAGCGGGGAAGTCTACAATGAGCAGTTCTTC
clone_size: NA; d_call: NA; v_call: TRBV4-1; j_call: TRBJ1-6; cdr3_length: 15; cdr3_aa: CASSQTGGVGSPLHF; cdr3_nt: TGCGCCAGCAGCCAGACGGGGGGGGTTGGGTCACCCCTCCACTTT
clone_size: NA; d_call: NA; v_call: TRBV4-2; j_call: TRBJ2-4; cdr3_length: 14; cdr3_aa: CASSRNRDTDIQYF; cdr3_nt: TGTGCCAGCAGCCGAAACCGGGATACTGACATTCAGTACTTC
clone_size: NA; d_call: TRBD2; v_call: TRBV29-1; j_call: TRBJ2-1; cdr3_length: 13; cdr3_aa: CSVKTSGNGEQFF; cdr3_nt: TGCAGCGTAAAGACTAGCGGGAATGGTGAGCAGTTCTTC
clone_size: NA; d_call: TRBD2; v_call: TRBV6-5; j_call: TRBJ2-1; cdr3_length: 15; cdr3_aa: CASKSGLAGHNEQFF; cdr3_nt: TGTGCCAGCAAATCGGGGCTAGCGGGCCACAATGAGCAGTTCTTC
clone_size: NA; d_call: TRBD1; v_call: TRBV7-2; j_call: TRBJ2-7; cdr3_length: 13; cdr3_aa: CASSRQGAYEQYF; cdr3_nt: TGTGCCAGCAGCAGACAGGGGGCATACGAGCAGTACTTC
clone_size: NA; d_call: NA; v_call: TRBV5-1; j_call: TRBJ2-5; cdr3_length: 13; cdr3_aa: CASSLDSWQTQYF; cdr3_nt: TGCGCCAGCAGCTTGGACAGTTGGCAGACCCAGTACTTC
clone_size: NA; d_call: TRBD1; v_call: TRBV19; j_call: TRBJ1-5; cdr3_length: 15; cdr3_aa: CASSIRGQGNQPQHF; cdr3_nt: TGTGCCAGTAGTATCCGGGGACAGGGCAATCAGCCCCAGCATTTT
clone_size: NA; d_call: NA; v_call: TRBV11-2; j_call: TRBJ2-2; cdr3_length: 15; cdr3_aa: CASSATTGATGELFF; cdr3_nt: TGTGCCAGCAGCGCCACGACAGGAGCCACCGGGGAGCTGTTTTTT
clone_size: NA; d_call: NA; v_call: TRBV27; j_call: TRBJ2-7; cdr3_length: 14; cdr3_aa: CASSFIGDDGEQYF; cdr3_nt: TGTGCCAGCAGTTTTATAGGGGATGACGGCGAGCAGTACTTC
clone_size: NA; d_call: NA; v_call: TRBV7-2; j_call: TRBJ2-7; cdr3_length: 14; cdr3_aa: CASSQDSRSYEQYF; cdr3_nt: TGTGCCAGCAGCCAAGACTCGCGCTCCTACGAGCAGTACTTC
clone_size: NA; d_call: NA; v_call: TRBV27; j_call: TRBJ2-7; cdr3_length: 11; cdr3_aa: CASSSWHEQYF; cdr3_nt: TGTGCCAGCAGTTCGTGGCACGAGCAGTACTTC
clone_size: NA; d_call: NA; v_call: TRBV10-2; j_call: TRBJ2-5; cdr3_length: 14; cdr3_aa: CASTEGSALAAQYF; cdr3_nt: TGCGCCAGCACAGAAGGAAGCGCCCTCGCGGCCCAGTACTTC
clone_size: NA; d_call: NA; v_call: TRBV7-8; j_call: TRBJ1-1; cdr3_length: 16; cdr3_aa: CASSLAGRYMNTEAFF; cdr3_nt: TGTGCCAGCAGCTTGGCAGGCAGGTACATGAACACTGAAGCTTTCTTT
clone_size: once; d_call: TRBD2; v_call: TRBV19; j_call: TRBJ2-3; cdr3_length: 13; cdr3_aa: CASRLGGADTQYF; cdr3_nt: TGTGCCAGCAGGCTTGGGGGGGCAGATACGCAGTATTTT
clone_size: NA; d_call: NA; v_call: TRBV7-9; j_call: TRBJ1-3; cdr3_length: 15; cdr3_aa: CASSLFRVSGNTIYF; cdr3_nt: TGTGCCAGCAGCCTTTTTCGGGTCTCTGGAAACACCATATATTTT
clone_size: NA; d_call: NA; v_call: TRBV7-2; j_call: TRBJ2-7; cdr3_length: 14; cdr3_aa: CASSLGARNYEQYF; cdr3_nt: TGTGCCAGCAGCTTAGGGGCGCGTAATTACGAGCAGTACTTC
clone_size: NA; d_call: TRBD2; v_call: TRBV30; j_call: TRBJ2-1; cdr3_length: 15; cdr3_aa: CAWRIGLAGAGEQFF; cdr3_nt: TGTGCCTGGAGGATAGGTCTAGCGGGAGCTGGTGAGCAGTTCTTC
clone_size: NA; d_call: NA; v_call: TRBV12-5; j_call: TRBJ2-3; cdr3_length: 14; cdr3_aa: CASGTGVETDTQYF; cdr3_nt: TGTGCTAGTGGCACCGGAGTTGAGACAGATACGCAGTATTTT
clone_size: NA; d_call: NA; v_call: TRBV2; j_call: TRBJ1-1; cdr3_length: 12; cdr3_aa: CASTVAGAEAFF; cdr3_nt: TGTGCCAGCACAGTAGCGGGTGCTGAAGCTTTCTTT
clone_size: NA; d_call: TRBD1; v_call: TRBV7-9; j_call: TRBJ1-4; cdr3_length: 15; cdr3_aa: CASSGTGGWREKLFF; cdr3_nt: TGTGCCAGCAGCGGGACAGGGGGATGGCGGGAAAAACTGTTTTTT
clone_size: once; d_call: NA; v_call: TRBV16; j_call: TRBJ1-2; cdr3_length: 13; cdr3_aa: CASSQWAGDGYTF; cdr3_nt: TGTGCCAGCAGCCAATGGGCAGGGGATGGCTACACCTTC
clone_size: NA; d_call: TRBD2; v_call: TRBV18; j_call: TRBJ2-1; cdr3_length: 15; cdr3_aa: CASSPFSGSDNEQFF; cdr3_nt: TGTGCCAGCTCACCATTCAGCGGGAGTGACAATGAGCAGTTCTTC
clone_size: NA; d_call: TRBD2; v_call: TRBV7-6; j_call: TRBJ2-3; cdr3_length: 16; cdr3_aa: CASGEREGKIRDTQYF; cdr3_nt: TGTGCCAGCGGGGAGCGGGAGGGCAAAATAAGAGATACGCAGTATTTT
clone_size: NA; d_call: NA; v_call: TRBV6-5; j_call: TRBJ1-1; cdr3_length: 15; cdr3_aa: CASSSLWGVEAEAFF; cdr3_nt: TGTGCCAGCAGTTCCCTATGGGGAGTGGAGGCTGAAGCTTTCTTT
clone_size: NA; d_call: NA; v_call: TRBV29-1; j_call: TRBJ2-6; cdr3_length: 14; cdr3_aa: CSVPTGSGANVLTF; cdr3_nt: TGCAGCGTCCCGACAGGCTCTGGGGCCAACGTCCTGACTTTC
clone_size: NA; d_call: TRBD1; v_call: TRBV5-1; j_call: TRBJ2-2; cdr3_length: 15; cdr3_aa: CASRAGQGDTGELFF; cdr3_nt: TGCGCCAGCAGGGCGGGACAGGGGGACACCGGGGAGCTGTTTTTT
clone_size: NA; d_call: NA; v_call: TRBV5-1; j_call: TRBJ2-1; cdr3_length: 14; cdr3_aa: CASSAQGSYNEQFF; cdr3_nt: TGCGCCAGCAGCGCACAGGGATCCTACAATGAGCAGTTCTTC
clone_size: NA; d_call: NA; v_call: TRBV2; j_call: TRBJ2-7; cdr3_length: 14; cdr3_aa: CASSVALSSYEQYF; cdr3_nt: TGTGCCAGCAGTGTAGCGTTGAGCTCCTACGAGCAGTACTTC
clone_size: NA; d_call: NA; v_call: TRBV5-4; j_call: TRBJ1-1; cdr3_length: 11; cdr3_aa: CASSLGSPRTF; cdr3_nt: TGTGCCAGCAGCTTGGGGTCCCCCCGGACTTTT